This T cell receptor beta chain emerged from a study of HIV-infected patients and healthy controls. Overall study findings and caveats: HIV-infected repertoires had significantly higher mean Gini indices than controls, possibly reflecting oligoclonality.

This clonotype was observed many times. Its cognate antigen is unknown. Follow-up blood was drawn about 14 weeks, roughly three months, after antiretroviral therapy began. Whole blood was used without fractionation, so all unsorted peripheral T cells were included. People with immunomodulatory therapy, recent vaccination or treatment interruptions were not enrolled. Reverse transcription used around 500 ng RNA and constant-region primers for alpha and beta. Separate chain-specific third strand synthesis with multiplexing indices produced the alpha and beta libraries. TCRdb analysed the 5' RACE reads with MiXCR anew, one entry per CDR3 protein. The top ten clones hold approximately 39% of a sample with about 14,000 distinct CDR3 sequences, more than 10% of them seen once. The germline gives CDR1 GTSNPN, CDR2 SVGIG (reference sequence). CDR3 length equals 14 residues. The ends were cut back, 4 bases at V and 0 bases at J, with 10 bases in the middle.

The material sequenced was blood, taken during antiretroviral therapy. This chain connects TRBV30 to TRBJ1-3; D gene unclear. The receptor comes from an adult with HIV infection. The donor label of this sample is uncertain. CDR3 bases: TGTGCCTGGACCCCCGGGAACTCTGGAAACACCATATATTTT. Protein sequence: CAWTPGNSGNTIYF.